Each of the 12 T cell receptor beta chains below was sequenced from the same sample in a study of shared clonotypes between healthy human individuals. Clones were sequenced by immunoSEQ multiplex PCR, and TCRdb holds only the in-frame ones, with some missing. The data contain millions of clones, 85% to 95% of them singletons. Sequenced: naive CD4+ T cells from PBMCs. Regarding subset: CD45RA+ positively selected. The receptors originated from a man aged 18-30 years in good health. Some clones in this sample may be carry-over from other donors' samples.

The genes are TRBV28 and TRBJ1-2; D remains unclear. Per germline, CDR1 MDHEN and CDR2 SYDVKM. CDR3 length: 15 amino acids. V was clipped by 6 bases and J by 3 bases, with 17 bases between them. DNA for the CDR3: TGTGCCAGCAGCCGAGGCGGCAGATCAGACTATGGCTACACCTTC. Protein sequence: CASSRGGRSDYGYTF.

This chain links TRBV25-1 with TRBJ2-4; D may correspond to TRBD1 or TRBD2 (6 bases each). V gave up 0 bases and J gave up 6 bases, with 15 bases separating them. CDR3 length equals 16 residues. Germline loops: CDR1 MGHDK, CDR2 SYGVNS. The CDR3 region has the DNA TGTGCCAGCAGTGAATATAGCCCGGGGGCGCGAAACATTCAGTACTTC. Amino acids: CASSEYSPGARNIQYF.

This chain links TRBV5-1 with TRBJ2-1; TRBD2 matches at 11 bases. The CDR3 runs 16 residues. After removal of 4 bases from V and 2 bases from J, the junction contained 5 bases not matched to a gene. Germline values: CDR1 SGHRS, CDR2 YFSETQ. CDR3 amino acids: CASSTRLAGTYNEQFF. In nucleotides, the CDR3 is TGCGCCAGCAGCACGCGACTAGCGGGAACCTACAATGAGCAGTTCTTC.

The chain combines TRBV10-1 with TRBJ2-3; a weak D match, TRBD2 (6 bases). The germline V gene encodes CDR1 WNHNN and CDR2 SYGVQD (reference sequence). Trimming cost V 3 bases and J 0 bases, with 16 bases left between them. The CDR3 length is 17 residues. CDR3 sequence: CASSDGSGRPSTDTQYF. CDR3 DNA sequence: TGCGCCAGCAGTGACGGTAGCGGTAGACCTAGCACAGATACGCAGTATTTT.

The chain uses TRBV19 and TRBJ2-7, with D possibly being TRBD2 (7 bases). Germline CDR1 and CDR2: LNHDA and SQIVND (reference sequence). This CDR3 has 15 amino acids. V lost 3 bases to trimming and J lost 6 bases, with 18 bases between them. Here the CDR3 reads CASSMRGGVGREQYF. The CDR3 coding sequence is TGTGCCAGTAGTATGCGAGGGGGGGTCGGCCGCGAGCAGTACTTC.

The chain recombines TRBV30 with TRBJ1-1; 8 bases are shared with TRBD1. V was clipped by 7 bases and J by 5 bases; unmatched bases: 6. The CDR3 runs to 12 residues. Germline CDR1 reads GTSNPN; CDR2 reads SVGIG (reference sequence). CDR3 amino acids: CAFGQGGTEAFF. CDR3 nucleotide sequence: TGTGCCTTTGGACAGGGCGGGACTGAAGCTTTCTTT.

Turning to this clone: The same CDR3 arises from other DNA sequences in this sample as well. This chain joins TRBV7-2 and TRBJ1-5; D uncertain. The length of the CDR3 is 13 residues. Germline CDR1 reads SGHTA; CDR2 reads FQGNSA. The V gene lost 5 bases and the J gene lost 2 bases, with 7 bases spanning the gap. The CDR3 spells CASSPSGNQPQHF. CDR3 in DNA: TGTGCCAGCAGCCCGTCGGGCAATCAGCCCCAGCATTTT.

The CDR3 loop is CSGYNPGLAYNEQFF. The CDR3, as DNA: TGCAGCGGATACAACCCCGGACTAGCATACAATGAGCAGTTCTTC. The chain joins TRBV29-1 to TRBJ2-1; 8 bases map to TRBD2. Germline CDR1 and CDR2: SQVTM and ANQGSEA. Trimming at V came to 7 bases and at J to 4 bases, leaving 12 bases not matched to a gene. This CDR3 region has 15 residues.

J is TRBJ2-6 and V is TRBV5-1; TRBD1 agrees at 7 bases. Trimming took 6 bases from V and 0 from J; bases not matched to a gene: 6. Germline CDR1 reads SGHRS; CDR2 reads YFSETQ. The CDR3 runs to 16 residues. As DNA, the CDR3 is TGCGCCAGCACCCGACAGGGATCCTCTGGGGCCAACGTCCTGACTTTC. This encodes CASTRQGSSGANVLTF.

This chain connects TRBV7-7 to TRBJ2-1, with 10 bases fitting TRBD1. V trimming: 0 bases; J trimming: 5 bases; junction bases outside the gene matches: 1. From germline, CDR1 is SSHAT and CDR2 FNYEAQ (reference sequence). This CDR3 comprises 15 residues. CDR3 residues: CASSLAGTGDNEQFF. The DNA of the CDR3 is TGTGCCAGCAGCTTAGCGGGGACAGGGGACAATGAGCAGTTCTTC.

The chain recombines TRBV2 with TRBJ2-3; D not resolved. Germline lookup yields CDR1 SNHLY and CDR2 FYNNEI. The CDR3 has 12 residues. V lost 4 bases to trimming and J lost 1 base, with 3 bases between them. This CDR3 is CASSVGTDTQYF. In DNA form, the CDR3 reads TGTGCCAGCAGTGTAGGCACAGATACGCAGTATTTT.

The gene calls are TRBV19 and TRBJ1-1; D uncertain. Deletions cut 4 bases from V and 0 bases from J, with 12 bases between. Germline loops: CDR1 LNHDA, CDR2 SQIVND (reference sequence). CDR3 length: 15 residues. The CDR3 DNA follows: TGTGCCAGTAGTACTAATGAGAGGATGAACACTGAAGCTTTCTTT. Encoded protein: CASSTNERMNTEAFF.